This is a list of T cell receptor beta chains from one sample in a study of OX40 agonist ivuxolimab in advanced cancers. Using immunoSEQ multiplex PCR, the repertoire was profiled, and TCRdb retains in-frame clones only, with some absent. This sample has about 82,000 clones, with about 92% found just once. This material consisted of CD4+ or CD8+ T cells sorted from blood, taken in a trial of the OX40 agonist ivuxolimab. The receptors were gathered from an adult with an advanced solid tumor such as melanoma, head and neck, liver or kidney cancer. Each CDR3 is given with its conserved first and last residue. A D gene is named only where the DNA matches it firmly. Clone size appears in some rows only: once, few, many, or a class for an expanded clone.

v_gene	len	abundance	j_gene	d_gene	CDR3aa	CDR3nt
TRBV27	15	.	TRBJ2-5	TRBD1	CASSRRQGLQETQYF	TGTGCCAGCAGTCGTCGACAGGGCCTCCAAGAGACCCAGTACTTC
TRBV9	16	.	TRBJ2-1	TRBD2	CASSPMGLAVYNEQFF	TGTGCCAGCAGCCCTATGGGACTAGCGGTCTACAATGAGCAGTTCTTC
TRBV19	14	.	TRBJ1-1	.	CASSIRRENTEAFF	TGTGCCAGTAGTATTCGCAGGGAGAACACTGAAGCTTTCTTT
TRBV4-1	15	.	TRBJ2-7	TRBD1	CASSQSGTGVYEQYF	TGCGCCAGCAGCCAATCCGGGACAGGGGTCTACGAGCAGTACTTC
TRBV25-1	16	.	TRBJ1-1	.	CASSEYGGTLNTEAFF	TGTGCCAGCAGTGAATATGGGGGGACATTGAACACTGAAGCTTTCTTT
TRBV11-2	14	.	TRBJ1-2	.	CASSKNPPLYGYTF	TGTGCCAGCAGTAAAAACCCCCCGCTTTATGGCTACACCTTC
TRBV9	14	.	TRBJ1-2	TRBD1	CASFGQGANYGYTF	TGTGCCAGTTTCGGACAGGGGGCAAACTATGGCTACACCTTC
TRBV27	16	.	TRBJ2-3	.	CASSLIGTLYTDTQYF	TGTGCCAGCAGTTTAATAGGGACACTTTACACAGATACGCAGTATTTT
TRBV6-5	15	.	TRBJ2-7	.	CASSPGGRFRYEQYF	TGTGCCAGCAGCCCCGGCGGCAGATTTCGCTACGAGCAGTACTTC
TRBV6-5	14	.	TRBJ2-1	.	CASSYSAAYNEQFF	TGTGCCAGCAGTTACTCGGCAGCCTACAATGAGCAGTTCTTC
TRBV23-1	15	.	TRBJ2-7	.	CASSQGDSKSYEQYF	TGCGCCAGCAGTCAAGGAGATAGTAAATCCTACGAGCAGTACTTC
TRBV2	14	.	TRBJ1-4	TRBD1	CASKATGGYEKLFF	TGTGCCAGCAAGGCGACAGGGGGCTATGAAAAACTGTTTTTT
TRBV7-8	12	.	TRBJ1-4	.	CASSLQSEKLFF	TGTGCCAGCAGCCTCCAGAGTGAAAAACTGTTTTTT
TRBV5-4	12	.	TRBJ1-4	.	CASTDSNEKLFF	TGTGCCAGTACGGACAGTAATGAAAAACTGTTTTTT
TRBV6-1	17	.	TRBJ2-7	.	CASSETLGAGAPYEQYF	TGTGCCAGCAGTGAAACCTTGGGGGCAGGGGCTCCCTACGAGCAGTACTTC
TRBV6-1	17	once	TRBJ2-5	TRBD2	CASSENSGGGVVETQYF	TGTGCCAGCAGTGAAAATTCGGGCGGGGGGGTTGTAGAGACCCAGTACTTC
TRBV10-1	13	few	TRBJ2-7	.	CASIKGSLYEQYF	TGCGCCAGCATCAAGGGCTCCCTCTACGAGCAGTACTTC
TRBV19	15	.	TRBJ1-2	.	CASSIWGHGMDGYTF	TGTGCCAGTAGTATATGGGGTCACGGGATGGATGGCTACACCTTC
TRBV4-1	15	.	TRBJ2-7	TRBD2	CASGATSGVSYEQYF	TGCGCCAGCGGGGCTACTAGCGGGGTTTCCTACGAGCAGTACTTC
TRBV15	15	.	TRBJ1-5	TRBD1	CATSGGQYLHQPQHF	TGTGCCACCAGCGGGGGACAGTATTTGCATCAGCCCCAGCATTTT
TRBV7-9	13	few	TRBJ1-2	.	CASSPLQNYGYTF	TGTGCCAGCAGCCCACTCCAAAACTATGGCTACACCTTC
TRBV9	13	.	TRBJ2-2	.	CASSDPPRGELFF	TGTGCCAGCAGCGACCCCCCGAGGGGGGAGCTGTTTTTT
TRBV19	15	.	TRBJ1-1	.	CASSEGVKVNTEAFF	TGTGCCAGTAGTGAGGGGGTTAAGGTTAATACTGAAGCTTTCTTT
TRBV29-1	13	once	TRBJ2-7	.	CSGLLAGTYEQYF	TGCAGCGGCCTGCTGGCAGGGACCTACGAGCAGTACTTC
TRBV5-6	14	.	TRBJ1-5	.	CASSVGTANQPQHF	TGTGCCAGCAGCGTCGGGACCGCGAATCAGCCCCAGCATTTT
TRBV2	14	.	TRBJ2-7	TRBD1	CASLTRDRVYEQYF	TGTGCCAGCCTTACGCGGGACAGGGTCTACGAGCAGTACTTC
TRBV15	12	.	TRBJ2-7	.	CATSIDSYEQYF	TGTGCCACCAGCATCGACTCCTACGAGCAGTACTTC
TRBV5-1	15	.	TRBJ2-7	.	CASSLNFAAAYEQYF	TGCGCCAGCAGCTTGAATTTCGCAGCCGCCTACGAGCAGTACTTC
TRBV4-3	18	few	TRBJ2-6	TRBD1	CASSQAETGGSGANVLTF	TGCGCCAGCAGCCAAGCGGAGACAGGGGGCTCTGGGGCCAACGTCCTGACTTTC
TRBV12-5	13	few	TRBJ1-2	.	CASGFTGTYGYTF	TGTGCTAGTGGTTTCACAGGGACCTATGGCTACACCTTC
TRBV5-4	14	.	TRBJ1-5	.	CASSAQGGGQPQHF	TGTGCCAGCAGCGCACAGGGTGGGGGTCAGCCCCAGCATTTT
TRBV11-2	13	.	TRBJ2-7	.	CASSLVRGYEQYF	TGTGCCAGCAGCTTGGTTCGGGGCTACGAGCAGTACTTC
TRBV5-6	14	once	TRBJ1-1	.	CASSLESDYTEAFF	TGTGCCAGCAGCTTGGAGTCGGACTACACTGAAGCTTTCTTT
TRBV7-9	11	.	TRBJ2-7	.	CASSLRYEQYF	TGTGCCAGCAGCTTGCGCTACGAGCAGTACTTC
TRBV7-9	12	.	TRBJ2-7	.	CASASGSYEQYF	TGTGCCAGCGCCTCGGGTTCCTACGAGCAGTACTTC
TRBV9	16	.	TRBJ2-5	TRBD1	CASSVEGTGFQETQYF	TGTGCCAGCAGCGTAGAAGGGACAGGGTTCCAAGAGACCCAGTACTTC
TRBV6-5	12	.	TRBJ2-7	.	CASSYPAHEQYF	TGTGCCAGCAGCTACCCCGCCCACGAGCAGTACTTC
TRBV4-1	16	once	TRBJ2-7	TRBD1	CASSQVGTGDFGEQYF	TGCGCCAGCAGCCAAGTGGGGACAGGGGACTTTGGCGAGCAGTACTTC
TRBV7-9	13	.	TRBJ1-5	TRBD1	CASSSGGNQPQHF	TGTGCCAGCAGCTCAGGGGGTAATCAGCCCCAGCATTTT
TRBV6-5	14	.	TRBJ2-7	.	CASSYALLSYEQYF	TGTGCCAGCAGTTATGCTCTGCTCTCCTACGAGCAGTACTTC
TRBV9	14	.	TRBJ2-2	TRBD1	CASSSGGNTGELFF	TGTGCCAGCAGCTCAGGGGGTAACACCGGGGAGCTGTTTTTT
TRBV6-1	16	.	TRBJ2-3	TRBD2	CASSGPAGWNTDTQYF	TGTGCCAGCAGTGGTCCAGCGGGGTGGAACACAGATACGCAGTATTTT
TRBV27	14	once	TRBJ2-1	TRBD2	CASSPGGSYNEQFF	TGTGCCAGCAGTCCGGGGGGCTCCTACAATGAGCAGTTCTTC
TRBV11-2	17	.	TRBJ2-5	TRBD2	CASSLRTSGGPGSPQYF	TGTGCCAGCAGCTTACGGACTAGCGGGGGGCCGGGGAGCCCCCAGTACTTC
TRBV15	15	.	TRBJ2-1	TRBD1	CATSRGDRDNNEQFF	TGTGCCACCAGCAGAGGAGACAGGGATAATAATGAGCAGTTCTTC
TRBV27	14	.	TRBJ2-1	.	CASSNGGPWGEQFF	TGTGCCAGCAGTAACGGGGGCCCTTGGGGTGAGCAGTTCTTC
TRBV9	15	.	TRBJ2-7	.	CASSVAPGVAYEQYF	TGTGCCAGCAGCGTAGCCCCGGGGGTCGCCTACGAGCAGTACTTC
TRBV6-1	14	few	TRBJ2-1	.	CASSVPSEYNEQFF	TGTGCCAGCAGTGTCCCTAGCGAGTACAATGAGCAGTTCTTC
TRBV4-3	15	.	TRBJ1-3	.	CASSQDGRAGNTIYF	TGCGCCAGCAGCCAAGATGGCAGGGCAGGAAACACCATATATTTT
TRBV6-1	15	.	TRBJ2-1	TRBD1	CASSDSGTGGGEQFF	TGTGCCAGCAGTGACTCCGGGACAGGGGGTGGGGAGCAGTTCTTC
TRBV5-1	14	.	TRBJ2-7	TRBD1	CASSFGTGEYEQYF	TGCGCCAGCAGCTTCGGGACAGGGGAATACGAGCAGTACTTC
TRBV27	15	.	TRBJ1-4	.	CASSLYGRDWEKLFF	TGTGCCAGCAGTTTATACGGGAGGGATTGGGAAAAACTGTTTTTT
TRBV27	17	.	TRBJ1-2	.	CASSLSWQGQFSYGYTF	TGTGCCAGCAGTTTATCGTGGCAGGGCCAATTTAGCTATGGCTACACCTTC
TRBV6-5	15	.	TRBJ2-7	TRBD1	CASSWGQSSSYEQYF	TGTGCCAGCAGTTGGGGACAGTCGAGCTCCTACGAGCAGTACTTC
TRBV30	13	.	TRBJ2-1	.	CAWSAGGPNEQFF	TGTGCCTGGAGTGCCGGGGGGCCAAATGAGCAGTTCTTC